This T cell receptor (beta chain) was sequenced in a study of T-cell reconstitution after alpha-beta-depleted transplantation in children. In its sample, this clonotype was seen a few times. Unique molecular identifiers were used to barcode this TCRbeta library. TCRdb reanalysed the PCR reads using MiXCR and keeps one entry per CDR3 protein. This repertoire shows almost 500,000 distinct CDR3 sequences, roughly an eighth found once; its top ten account for under 7%. Germline assignment: CDR1 ENHRY and CDR2 SYGVKD. The CDR3 length is 14 residues. With V trimmed by 10 bases and J by 6 bases, 12 bases remained unmatched.

The chain combines TRBV10-3 with TRBJ1-5; 7 bases fit TRBD1. This TCR derives from a human donor who donated a stem cell graft to a child with combined immunodeficiency. Sample: PBMCs from the stem cell graft donor, taken from the stem cell graft. CDR3 DNA sequence: TGTGCCAGTAAGGGGGCGGAAAGGGGTCAGCCCCAGCATTTT. Amino acids: CASKGAERGQPQHF.